These 14 T cell receptor beta chains originate from one sample sequenced in a study of cytomegalovirus exposure and HLA in healthy donors. The PCR employed 60 Vbeta primers together with 13 Jbeta primers. Data came from immunoSEQ multiplex PCR; TCRdb stores just in-frame clones and leaves some out. Among roughly 140,000 clones listed, over 75% were seen once. Sequencing was done on a sample of PBMCs. The receptors stem from a man aged 25-45 years in good health and CMV-seropositive.

Comments on this clone: Sequence at one end of the junction differs from germline and may be a read error. This chain uses TRBV4-3 with TRBJ2-6; the D gene is possibly TRBD1 (5 bases). This CDR3 has 16 amino acids. Germline loops: CDR1 LGHNA, CDR2 YSLEER. In DNA, the CDR3 is TGCGCCAGCAGCCAAGATGGGGTCTCTGGGGCCAACGGCCTGACTTTC. The encoded protein is CASSQDGVSGANGLTF.

The J gene is TRBJ2-2, the V gene TRBV5-1, with 15 positions matching TRBD2. The CDR3 has 19 residues. Unmatched junction bases numbered 10, after V lost 5 bases and J lost 2 bases. In germline, CDR1 is SGHRS, CDR2 YFSETQ. In DNA, the CDR3 is TGCGCCAGCAGGTGGACTAGCGGGGGGGCCGGTTTTAACACCGGGGAGCTGTTTTTT. It translates to CASRWTSGGAGFNTGELFF. The complete variable domain, with remaining parts taken from reference TRBV5-1 and TRBJ2-2, reads KAGVTQTPRYLIKTRGQQVTLSCSPISGHRSVSWYQQTPGQGLQFLFEYFSETQRNKGNFPGRFSGRQFSNSRSEMNVSTLELGDSALYLCASRWTSGGAGFNTGELFFGEGSRLTVL.

The CDR3 loop reads CASSLGLAYEQYF. CDR3 bases: TGTGCCAGCAGCTTAGGACTAGCCTACGAGCAGTACTTC. The rearrangement uses TRBV13 and TRBJ2-7; D possibly corresponds to TRBD2 (5 bases). The CDR3 is 13 residues long. The germline V gene has CDR1 PRHDT and CDR2 FYEKMQ (reference sequence). V was shortened by 0 bases and J by 2 bases, with 5 bases between the two germline ends.

The chain combines TRBV11-2 with TRBJ2-7; tentative D call: TRBD2 (6 bases). This CDR3 contains 15 residues. Trimming took off 3 bases at V and 4 bases at J, with 16 bases between the two ends. The germline V gene encodes CDR1 SGHAT and CDR2 FQNNGV. CDR3 sequence reads: CASSLQAGPIYEQYF. The DNA of the CDR3 is TGTGCCAGCAGCTTGCAAGCGGGCCCGATATACGAGCAGTACTTC. Together with reference TRBV11-2 and TRBJ2-7, the CDR3 gives the full variable domain: EAGVAQSPRYKIIEKRQSVAFWCNPISGHATLYWYQQILGQGPKLLIQFQNNGVVDDSQLPKDRFSAERLKGVDSTLKIQPAKLEDSAVYLCASSLQAGPIYEQYFGPGTRLTVT.

The V gene is TRBV19, the J gene TRBJ2-2, with TRBD1 matching 8 bases. This CDR3 has 15 amino acids. Per the germline V gene, CDR1 is LNHDA and CDR2 is SQIVND (reference sequence). Losses at the gene ends were 7 bases for V and 5 bases for J; bases not matched to a gene: 9. The CDR3 nucleotides read TGTGCCAGTATGGACAGGGCCCTGGGGACCGGGGAGCTGTTTTTT. Translating it yields CASMDRALGTGELFF. Complete variable domain (other parts from reference TRBV19 and TRBJ2-2): DGGITQSPKYLFRKEGQNVTLSCEQNLNHDAMYWYRQDPGQGLRLIYYSQIVNDFQKGDIAEGYSVSREKKESFPLTVTSAQKNPTAFYLCASMDRALGTGELFFGEGSRLTVL.

About this clone: This sample also contains other DNA sequences that code for the same CDR3. The gene calls are TRBV19 and TRBJ2-7; TRBD2 aligns across 8 bases. Losses at the gene ends were 5 bases for V and 3 bases for J; bases not matched to a gene: 3. CDR1 and CDR2 from the germline V gene are LNHDA and SQIVND (reference sequence). CDR3 length: 13 amino acids. CDR3 loop: CASSSGGGYEQYF. CDR3 coding DNA: TGTGCCAGTAGTTCCGGGGGGGGCTACGAGCAGTACTTC.

The chain couples TRBV2 to TRBJ1-6; D possibly corresponds to TRBD1 (6 bases). Germline CDR1 SNHLY, CDR2 FYNNEI. The CDR3 has 13 residues. V lost 2 bases and J lost 9, with 8 bases in between. The CDR3 spells CASSESGASPLHF. CDR3 bases: TGTGCCAGCAGTGAATCAGGGGCTTCACCCCTCCACTTT.

This chain uses TRBV2 with TRBJ1-1; tentatively, D is TRBD1 (5 bases). The CDR3 loop spans 14 amino acids. The V end was cut by 0 bases, the J end by 4 bases, with 9 bases between. Germline V gene sequence: CDR1 SNHLY, CDR2 FYNNEI. CDR3 region: CASSEAQGGTEAFF. CDR3 in DNA: TGTGCCAGCAGTGAAGCCCAGGGCGGCACTGAAGCTTTCTTT. Complete variable domain (other parts from reference TRBV2 and TRBJ1-1): EPEVTQTPSHQVTQMGQEVILRCVPISNHLYFYWYRQILGQKVEFLVSFYNNEISEKSEIFDDQFSVERPDGSNFTLKIRSTKLEDSAMYFCASSEAQGGTEAFFGQGTRLTVV.

For the CDR3, the DNA is TGTGCCAGCAGTTACTCCCCCCGGGACAGGGGTGGGCAGCAGTTCTTC. This gives the protein CASSYSPRDRGGQQFF. The J gene is TRBJ2-1, the V gene TRBV6-6, with 10 bases identical to TRBD1. CDR1 is MNHNY, CDR2 SVGAGI, per germline (reference sequence). With 0 bases clipped from V and 11 bases from J, the junction kept 10 bases outside the gene matches. This CDR3 has 16 amino acids.

The V gene is TRBV7-2, the J gene TRBJ1-5; D is undetermined. Germline V gene sequence: CDR1 SGHTA, CDR2 FQGNSA. The CDR3 covers 14 residues. The V gene lost 5 bases and the J gene lost 6 bases, with 14 bases spanning the gap. The CDR3 here is CASSPTSFFQPQHF. The CDR3, as DNA: TGTGCCAGCAGCCCAACATCGTTCTTTCAGCCCCAGCATTTT. The full variable domain, with the rest looked up from reference TRBV7-2 and TRBJ1-5, is GAGVSQSPSNKVTEKGKDVELRCDPISGHTALYWYRQSLGQGLEFLIYFQGNSAPDKSGLPSDRFSAERTGGSVSTLTIQRTQQEDSAVYLCASSPTSFFQPQHFGDGTRLSIL.

The chain joins TRBV11-2 to TRBJ1-4, with 7 bases aligning to TRBD1. The CDR3 is made up of 14 amino acids. With 3 bases clipped from V and 5 bases from J, the junction kept 3 bases outside the gene matches. Germline V CDR1 and CDR2: SGHAT, FQNNGV. CDR3 sequence (DNA): TGTGCCAGCAGCTTCGGGACAGCAAATGAAAAACTGTTTTTT. Amino acid sequence: CASSFGTANEKLFF.

The rearrangement links TRBV5-1 to TRBJ2-3; a weak D match, TRBD1 (5 bases). CDR3 size: 15 residues. The V gene's germline CDR1 is SGHRS and CDR2 YFSETQ. V was shortened by 0 bases and J by 3 bases, with 11 bases between the two germline ends. CDR3 region: CASSLGRGETDTQYF. CDR3 sequence (DNA): TGCGCCAGCAGCTTGGGAAGGGGTGAAACAGATACGCAGTATTTT.

The chain couples TRBV21-1 to TRBJ2-2; TRBD2, the table's D call, lacks a check against the DNA. TRBV21-1 is labeled a pseudogene. CDR3 size: 15 residues. CDR3 sequence: CASSIPGGGTGELFF. The CDR3 DNA is TGTGCCAGCAGCATCCCCGGGGGGGGCACCGGGGAGCTGTTTTTT.

V gene TRBV5-1 combines with J gene TRBJ2-7; 9 bases map to TRBD1. The germline gives CDR1 SGHRS, CDR2 YFSETQ. After removal of 4 bases from V and 2 bases from J, the junction contained 7 bases not matched to a gene. The CDR3 spans 15 residues. The CDR3 DNA reads as TGCGCCAGCAGCCCCAGGACAGGGGCCCCCTACGAGCAGTACTTC. It codes for CASSPRTGAPYEQYF. The full variable domain, with the rest looked up from reference TRBV5-1 and TRBJ2-7, is KAGVTQTPRYLIKTRGQQVTLSCSPISGHRSVSWYQQTPGQGLQFLFEYFSETQRNKGNFPGRFSGRQFSNSRSEMNVSTLELGDSALYLCASSPRTGAPYEQYFGPGTRLTVT.